This TCR delta chain was recovered during a study of DNA immune sequencing with unique molecular identifiers. Study context: γδ T cells were magnetically enriched from buffy coats; genomic DNA was sequenced. The sample holds FACS-enriched γδ T cells from PBMC. Sequencing input was about 100 ng for enriched and around 0.98 ug for non-enriched PBMC DNA. Regarding the study as a whole: TRDV2 paired with TRDJ1 was the most common TRD rearrangement among healthy donor clonotypes.

The CDR3 runs to 20 residues. Germline assignment: CDR1 GEAIGNYY and CDR2 EKD. This clone occurred a few times. Its antigen remains unknown. The protein in TCRdb stems from a much larger clone and differs at residue 14 from this DNA's translation, likely a read error; here the protein is translated from the DNA. Primers for all 8 TRDV and 4 TRDJ genes amplified genomic DNA in 32-plex. A 12-nucleotide UMI was added during three to four barcoding PCR cycles before adapter PCR. TCRdb re-identified clones in the multiplex PCR reads via CATT. The sample shows roughly 660 delta-chain clones, over 8% of them seen only once.

The genes are TRDV2 and TRDJ3; 7 bases are a match to TRDD3. This clonotype was obtained from a human donor in good health. Sequencing input: gamma-delta T cells from PBMCs. The CDR3 spells CACDFVLGEPSSWETRQMFF. Written as DNA, the CDR3 is TGTGCCTGTGACTTTGTTTTGGGGGAGCCGAGCTCCTGGGAGACCCGACAGATGTTTTTC.